What follows is one TCR beta chain and its context. This record belongs to a study of blood T cell repertoires in COVID-19. Study in general: T cells, B-cell-depleted T cells, or PBMCs supplied cDNA or gDNA.

Germline values: CDR1 LNHDA, CDR2 SQIVND (reference sequence). V was cut by 3 bases and J by 3 bases, with 6 bases left in between. The CDR3 totals 13 residues. Generated by immunoSEQ multiplex PCR, the TCRdb table keeps only in-frame clones and is missing some. This table holds approximately 51,000 clones, 80% to 90% found once. The sequencing input was peripheral blood. The rearrangement links TRBV19 to TRBJ2-1; D call uncertain. The receptor comes from a woman older than 75 with COVID-19, enrolled during active disease. The CDR3 reads CASSIAGYNEQFF. DNA of the CDR3: TGTGCCAGTAGTATTGCCGGCTACAATGAGCAGTTCTTC.